This T cell receptor beta chain was recorded in a study of T cell responses to AZD1222 COVID-19 vaccine (dated by TCRdb to the early 2020s). Concerning the study at large: AZD1222 recipients given second doses at about 4 weeks or at about 12 weeks were pooled, since spike-specific TCR depth and breadth were not found to differ between the two schedules. A total of approximately 240 trial participants underwent TCR sequencing, of whom about 210 had received two doses of AZD1222 and around 25 had received two doses of the MenACWY control vaccine. Trial participants were enrolled by age into subgroups of 18-55, 56-69 and 70-plus years, and roughly 160, 29 and 62 TCR-sequenced participants, respectively, were included in these subgroups. Here is what the overall study found, with its caveats: No day 14 peak-response samples were available, so repertoires were characterized only after the peak T cell response. Reportedly, close to half of the unique spike-specific TCRs recognized epitopes lying outside the regions that are mutated in the B.1.351 and B.1.1.7 variants. The 56-69-year group was small, and its depth increase did not reach significance, likely because of low power. Conclusions about previously exposed vaccinees are limited because only a handful of AZD1222 recipients were SARS-CoV-2 seropositive at baseline. After two AZD1222 doses, spike-specific TCR breadth and depth were significantly higher than at day 0 and than in MenACWY recipients. CD4 TCRs associated with the vaccine covered the entire spike protein, and the dominant responses were in regions 160-218 and 743-854. Most participants were white British and females outnumbered males, and the authors suggested that clonal diversity may have been underestimated.

What this sample's time point label stands for: baseline before first vaccination. Samples from vaccinated people were obtained from the UK trials COV001 and COV002, which included a single-blind randomized controlled phase 2/3 trial of AZD1222 (ChAdOx1 nCoV-19) in healthy adults. Trial participant PBMC samples were collected at day 0 and day 28 after the second dose for TCRbeta chain sequencing. As regards this clone: Its cognate antigen has yet to be identified. No much larger clonotype is one base removed from it; base qualities were not supplied.

The CDR3 regions of human TCRbeta chains were subjected to immunosequencing. Per the source publication's procedure: TCRs in the repertoires were compared against a reference library of SARS-CoV-2-specific TCRs that had been generated with the MIRA antigen-specificity platform. Breadth meant the fraction of unique TCRs that were SARS-CoV-2-associated, whereas depth meant the fraction of total T cells that were SARS-CoV-2-associated. Using the MIRA data, each spike-specific TCR was mapped to the spike region that the TCR reacts to and placed in a CD4 or CD8 class. Log10-transformed breadth and depth values were compared by one-way ANOVA with Sidak's multiple comparisons tests. TCRdb re-hosts the immuneACCESS table, in-frame sequences only. Its copies lack some clones; in the studies checked, an unresolved V gene accounts for under half of them, and the cause for the rest is not known. Clone size and V and J calls were adopted from that table, with D and trimming inferred from the DNA. A total of about 140,000 clones appear in this sample, more than 85% of them only once. 2.3% of the sample goes to the ten largest clones.

Sequences were derived from peripheral blood, sampled on day 0 of AZD1222 vaccination. This sequence was found in an adult in good health.

CDR3 loop: CASSVDSGLLNEKLFF. The DNA reads TGTGCCAGCAGCGTAGATAGCGGCCTCCTTAATGAAAAACTGTTTTTT. The sequence is built from TRBV9 and TRBJ1-4, with an unclear D gene assignment. The junction carries 13 bases between V and J, which are trimmed by 0 bases and 4 bases respectively. The germline V gene specifies SGDLS as CDR1 and YYNGEE as CDR2. The CDR3 spans 16 residues, from the cysteine through the phenylalanine. Left in the record is the CDR3 DNA by itself, 48 bases read in frame from the first base.